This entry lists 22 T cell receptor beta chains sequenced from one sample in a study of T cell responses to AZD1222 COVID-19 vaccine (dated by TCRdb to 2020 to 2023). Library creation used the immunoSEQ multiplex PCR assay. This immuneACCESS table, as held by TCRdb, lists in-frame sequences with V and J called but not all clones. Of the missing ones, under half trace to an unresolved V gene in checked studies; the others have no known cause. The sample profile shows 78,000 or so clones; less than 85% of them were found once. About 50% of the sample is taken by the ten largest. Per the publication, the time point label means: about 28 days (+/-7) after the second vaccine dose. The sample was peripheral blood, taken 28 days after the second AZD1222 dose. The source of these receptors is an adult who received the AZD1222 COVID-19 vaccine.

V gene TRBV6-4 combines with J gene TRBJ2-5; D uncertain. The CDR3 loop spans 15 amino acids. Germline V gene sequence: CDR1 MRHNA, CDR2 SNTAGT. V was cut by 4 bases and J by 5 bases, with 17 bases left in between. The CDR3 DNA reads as TGTGCCAGCAGTGTCCGCGAGGCGTTGTGGGAGACCCAGTACTTC. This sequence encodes CASSVREALWETQYF.

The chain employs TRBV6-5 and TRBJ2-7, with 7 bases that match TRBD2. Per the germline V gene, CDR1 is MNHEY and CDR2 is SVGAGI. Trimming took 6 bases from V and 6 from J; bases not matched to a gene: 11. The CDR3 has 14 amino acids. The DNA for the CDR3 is TGTGCCAGCAGGTCACGCGGGAGCGGTCTCGAGCAGTACTTC. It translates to CASRSRGSGLEQYF.

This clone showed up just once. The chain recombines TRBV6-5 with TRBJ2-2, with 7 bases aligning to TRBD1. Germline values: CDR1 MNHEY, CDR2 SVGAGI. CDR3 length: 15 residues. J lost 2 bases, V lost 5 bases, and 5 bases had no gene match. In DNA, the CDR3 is TGTGCCAGCAGTACCGACAGGGTTAACACCGGGGAGCTGTTTTTT. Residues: CASSTDRVNTGELFF.

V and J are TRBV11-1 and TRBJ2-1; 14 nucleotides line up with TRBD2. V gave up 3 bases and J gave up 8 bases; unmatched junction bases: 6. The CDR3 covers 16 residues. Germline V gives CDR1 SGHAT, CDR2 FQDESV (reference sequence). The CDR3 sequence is CASSFATSGGDYEQFF. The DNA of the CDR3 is TGTGCCAGCAGCTTTGCGACTAGCGGGGGGGATTATGAGCAGTTCTTC.

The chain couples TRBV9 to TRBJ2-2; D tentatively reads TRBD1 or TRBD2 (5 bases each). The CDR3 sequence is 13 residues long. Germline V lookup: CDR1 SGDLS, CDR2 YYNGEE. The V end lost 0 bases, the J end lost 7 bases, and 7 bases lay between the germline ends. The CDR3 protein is CASSVGGFGELFF. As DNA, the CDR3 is TGTGCCAGCAGCGTAGGGGGGTTCGGGGAGCTGTTTTTT.

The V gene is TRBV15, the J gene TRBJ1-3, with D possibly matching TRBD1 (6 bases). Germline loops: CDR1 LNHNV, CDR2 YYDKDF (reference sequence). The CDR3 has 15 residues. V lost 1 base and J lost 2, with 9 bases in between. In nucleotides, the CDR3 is TGTGCCACCAGCAGAGGCGGACAGCCTGGAAACACCATATATTTT. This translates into CATSRGGQPGNTIYF. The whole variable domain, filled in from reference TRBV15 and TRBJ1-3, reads DAMVIQNPRYQVTQFGKPVTLSCSQTLNHNVMYWYQQKSSQAPKLLFHYYDKDFNNEADTPDNFQSRRPNTSFCFLDIRSPGLGDTAMYLCATSRGGQPGNTIYFGEGSWLTVV.

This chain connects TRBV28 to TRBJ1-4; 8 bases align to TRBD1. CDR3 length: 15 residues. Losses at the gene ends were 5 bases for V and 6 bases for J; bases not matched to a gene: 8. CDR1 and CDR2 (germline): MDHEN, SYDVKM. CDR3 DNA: TGTGCCAGCAGTACTCGCAGGGGGCTGGATGAAAAACTGTTTTTT. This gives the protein CASSTRRGLDEKLFF.

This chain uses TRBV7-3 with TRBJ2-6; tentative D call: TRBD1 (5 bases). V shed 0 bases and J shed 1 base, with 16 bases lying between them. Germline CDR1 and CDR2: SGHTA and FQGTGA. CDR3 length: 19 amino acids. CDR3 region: CASSLTGAVPSSGANVLTF. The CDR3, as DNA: TGTGCCAGCAGCTTAACTGGGGCGGTACCATCTTCTGGGGCCAACGTCCTGACTTTC.

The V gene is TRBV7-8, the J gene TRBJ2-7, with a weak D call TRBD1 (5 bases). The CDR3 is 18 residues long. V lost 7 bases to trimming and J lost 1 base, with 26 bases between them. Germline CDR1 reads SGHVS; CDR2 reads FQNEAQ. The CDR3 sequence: CASTKTNRLGAGSYEQYF. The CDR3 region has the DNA TGTGCCAGCACCAAAACCAATCGGCTAGGGGCAGGATCCTACGAGCAGTACTTC. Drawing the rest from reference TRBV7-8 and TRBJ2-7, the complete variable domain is GAGVSQSPRYKVAKRGQDVALRCDPISGHVSLFWYQQALGQGPEFLTYFQNEAQLDKSGLPSDRFFAERPEGSVSTLKIQRTQQEDSAVYLCASTKTNRLGAGSYEQYFGPGTRLTVT.

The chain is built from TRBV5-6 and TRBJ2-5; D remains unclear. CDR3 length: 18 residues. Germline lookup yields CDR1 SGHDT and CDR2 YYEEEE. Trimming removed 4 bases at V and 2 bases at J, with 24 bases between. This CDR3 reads CASSLQLGLTVQQETQYF. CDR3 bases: TGTGCCAGCAGCCTGCAGCTAGGGCTCACCGTCCAACAAGAGACCCAGTACTTC.

CDR3 nucleotides: TGTGCCAGCAGCTTTACAGGGCCCGAGCAGTACTTC. Protein: CASSFTGPEQYF. This chain connects TRBV25-1 to TRBJ2-7; tentative D call: TRBD1 (6 bases). The germline CDR1 and CDR2 sequences are MGHDK and SYGVNS. The CDR3 sequence is 12 residues long. V lost 6 bases and J 6 bases, leaving 12 bases between the germline ends.

The CDR3 here is CASSESPAGFYNEQFF. Here the CDR3 DNA reads TGCGCCAGCAGTGAGTCGCCAGCGGGGTTTTACAATGAGCAGTTCTTC. The rearrangement links TRBV10-1 to TRBJ2-1, with 7 bases identical to TRBD2. The length of the CDR3 is 16 residues. CDR1 and CDR2 (germline): WNHNN, SYGVQD (reference sequence). V dropped 0 bases and J dropped 4; count of bases not matched to a gene: 6.

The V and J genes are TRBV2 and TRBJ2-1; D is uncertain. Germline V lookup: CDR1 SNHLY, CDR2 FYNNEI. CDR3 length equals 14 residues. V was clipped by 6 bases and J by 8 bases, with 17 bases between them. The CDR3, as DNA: TGTGCCAGCAGGCAGGCAGGTATTGGTGATGAGCAGTTCTTC. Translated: CASRQAGIGDEQFF. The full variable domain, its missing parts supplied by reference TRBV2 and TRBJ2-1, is EPEVTQTPSHQVTQMGQEVILRCVPISNHLYFYWYRQILGQKVEFLVSFYNNEISEKSEIFDDQFSVERPDGSNFTLKIRSTKLEDSAMYFCASRQAGIGDEQFFGPGTRLTVL.

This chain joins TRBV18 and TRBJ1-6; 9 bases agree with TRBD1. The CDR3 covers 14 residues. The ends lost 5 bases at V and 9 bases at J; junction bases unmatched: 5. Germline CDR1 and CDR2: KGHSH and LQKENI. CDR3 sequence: CASSYGQGSSPLHF. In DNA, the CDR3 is TGTGCCAGCTCATACGGACAGGGGTCTTCACCCCTCCACTTT.

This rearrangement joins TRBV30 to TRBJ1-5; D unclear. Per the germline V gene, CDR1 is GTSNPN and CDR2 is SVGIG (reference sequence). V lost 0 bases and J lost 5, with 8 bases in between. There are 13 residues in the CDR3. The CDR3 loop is CAWSVGLDQPQHF. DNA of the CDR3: TGTGCCTGGAGTGTCGGGTTGGATCAGCCCCAGCATTTT.

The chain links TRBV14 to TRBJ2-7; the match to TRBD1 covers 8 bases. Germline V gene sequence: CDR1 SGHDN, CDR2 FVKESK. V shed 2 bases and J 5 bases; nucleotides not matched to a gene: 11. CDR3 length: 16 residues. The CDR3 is CASSQIRQGAPHEQYF. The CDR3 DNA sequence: TGTGCCAGCAGCCAAATTCGTCAGGGGGCACCCCACGAGCAGTACTTC. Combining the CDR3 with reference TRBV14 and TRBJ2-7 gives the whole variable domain EAGVTQFPSHSVIEKGQTVTLRCDPISGHDNLYWYRRVMGKEIKFLLHFVKESKQDESGMPNNRFLAERTGGTYSTLKVQPAELEDSGVYFCASSQIRQGAPHEQYFGPGTRLTVT.

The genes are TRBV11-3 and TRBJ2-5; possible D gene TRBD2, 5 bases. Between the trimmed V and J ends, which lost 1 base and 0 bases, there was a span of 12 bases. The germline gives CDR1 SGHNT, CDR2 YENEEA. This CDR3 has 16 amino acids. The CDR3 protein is CASSLGYGVNQETQYF. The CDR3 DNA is TGTGCCAGCAGCTTAGGGTACGGGGTCAACCAAGAGACCCAGTACTTC.

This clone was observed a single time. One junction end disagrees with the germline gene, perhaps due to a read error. The CDR3 protein is CAWRGSGTGTRVF. The CDR3 region has the DNA TGTGCCTGGAGAGGGAGTGGGACAGGGACCAGGGTCTTC. This chain joins TRBV30 and TRBJ1-2; 9 nucleotides match TRBD1. Germline assignment: CDR1 GTSNPN and CDR2 SVGIG (reference sequence). The CDR3 extends over 13 amino acids.

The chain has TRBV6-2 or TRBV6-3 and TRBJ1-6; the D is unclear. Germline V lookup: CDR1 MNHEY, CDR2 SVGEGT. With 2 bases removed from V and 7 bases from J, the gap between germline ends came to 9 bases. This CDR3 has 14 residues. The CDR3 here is CASSYRQPNSPLHF. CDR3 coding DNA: TGTGCCAGCAGTTACAGGCAGCCCAATTCACCCCTCCACTTT.

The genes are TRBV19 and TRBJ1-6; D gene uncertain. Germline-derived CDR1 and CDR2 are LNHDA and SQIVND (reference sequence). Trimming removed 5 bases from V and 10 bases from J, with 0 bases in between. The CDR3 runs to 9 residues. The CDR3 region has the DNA TGTGCCAGTAGTTCACCCCTCCACTTT. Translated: CASSSPLHF.

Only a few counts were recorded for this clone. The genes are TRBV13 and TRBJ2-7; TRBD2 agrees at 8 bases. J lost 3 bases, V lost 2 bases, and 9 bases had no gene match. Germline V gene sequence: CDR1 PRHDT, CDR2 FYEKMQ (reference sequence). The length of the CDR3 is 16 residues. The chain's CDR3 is CASSLSAGRGGYEQYF. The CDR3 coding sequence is TGTGCCAGCAGCTTATCGGCCGGGAGGGGAGGCTACGAGCAGTACTTC.

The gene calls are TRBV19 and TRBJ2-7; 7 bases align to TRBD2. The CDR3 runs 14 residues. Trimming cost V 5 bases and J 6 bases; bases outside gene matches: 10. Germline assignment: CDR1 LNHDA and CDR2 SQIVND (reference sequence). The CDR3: CASSPGLEAFEQYF. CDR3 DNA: TGTGCCAGTAGTCCCGGACTAGAAGCCTTCGAGCAGTACTTC.